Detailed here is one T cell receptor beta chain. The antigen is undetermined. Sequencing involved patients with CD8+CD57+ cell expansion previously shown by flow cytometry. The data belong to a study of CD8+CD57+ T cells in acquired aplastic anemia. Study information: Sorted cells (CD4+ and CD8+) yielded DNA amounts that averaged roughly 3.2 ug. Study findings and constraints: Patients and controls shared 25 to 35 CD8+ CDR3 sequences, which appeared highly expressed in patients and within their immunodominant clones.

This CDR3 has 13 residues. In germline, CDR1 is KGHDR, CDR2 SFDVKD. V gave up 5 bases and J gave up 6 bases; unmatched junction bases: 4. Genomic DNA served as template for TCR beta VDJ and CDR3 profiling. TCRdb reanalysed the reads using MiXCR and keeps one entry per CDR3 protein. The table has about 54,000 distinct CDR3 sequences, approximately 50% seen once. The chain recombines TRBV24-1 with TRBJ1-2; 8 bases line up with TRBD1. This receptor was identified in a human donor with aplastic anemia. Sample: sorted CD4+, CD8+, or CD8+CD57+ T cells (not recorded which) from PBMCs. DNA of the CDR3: TGTGCCACCAGTGCCTTGACAGGGGATGGCTACACCTTC. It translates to CATSALTGDGYTF.